The rows below give T cell receptor beta chains drawn from one sample of a study of T cell changes during pregnancy in multiple sclerosis. TCRdb's table, derived via immunoSEQ multiplex PCR, lists solely in-frame clones and lacks some. The sample holds about 62,000 clones, around 89% seen once. The sample consisted of peripheral blood, taken in the first trimester of pregnancy. These receptors all come from a female donor with multiple sclerosis, enrolled in a pregnancy study. CDR3s include the opening cysteine and the closing phenylalanine or tryptophan. The D gene is left open where the match is weak. Clone size, where shown, is once, few, many, or a class for clones that have expanded.

CDR3	DNA	V	J	size	D
CASSAPGTGGPHEQFF	TGTGCCAGCAGCGCACCCGGGACAGGGGGCCCACACGAGCAGTTCTTC	TRBV9	TRBJ2-1	NA	TRBD1
CAITRGGTSGENNEQFF	TGTGCCATCACACGCGGCGGGACTAGCGGGGAAAACAATGAGCAGTTCTTC	TRBV10-3	TRBJ2-1	NA	TRBD2
CASSRDRVEYEQYF	TGTGCCAGCAGCCGAGACAGGGTCGAGTACGAGCAGTACTTC	TRBV6-5	TRBJ2-7	NA	TRBD1
CASSDRLGLRLTEAFF	TGTGCCAGCAGTGACAGGCTTGGACTGAGGCTCACTGAAGCTTTCTTT	TRBV6-1	TRBJ1-1	NA	NA
CASSDSSSGDTDTQYF	TGTGCCAGCAGTGACTCGTCTAGCGGGGACACAGATACGCAGTATTTT	TRBV6-4	TRBJ2-3	NA	TRBD2
CASSRGVGRSSYNEQFF	TGTGCCAGCAGCCGGGGAGTGGGGAGGAGCTCCTACAATGAGCAGTTCTTC	TRBV4-2	TRBJ2-1	NA	NA
CASSSGTGVETQYF	TGTGCCAGCAGTTCCGGGACAGGGGTAGAGACCCAGTACTTC	TRBV6-5	TRBJ2-5	NA	TRBD1
CASSAAGDTEAFF	TGTGCCAGCAGTGCAGCGGGAGACACTGAAGCTTTCTTT	TRBV9	TRBJ1-1	NA	NA
CASSAQGFRSSYEQYF	TGTGCCAGCAGCGCCCAGGGGTTCAGGAGCTCCTACGAGCAGTACTTC	TRBV13	TRBJ2-7	NA	NA
CASSSLGEGKYF	TGTGCCAGCAGCTCCCTAGGGGAGGGGAAGTACTTC	TRBV7-9	TRBJ2-7	NA	TRBD2
CATSARRDGDGYTF	TGTGCCACCAGCGCGCGGCGGGACGGTGATGGCTACACCTTC	TRBV15	TRBJ1-2	NA	NA
CACQQGEQPQHF	TGTGCCTGCCAACAGGGGGAACAGCCCCAGCATTTT	TRBV30	TRBJ1-5	few	TRBD1
CASSESSGDTQYF	TGCGCCAGCAGTGAGTCTAGCGGAGATACGCAGTATTTT	TRBV10-1	TRBJ2-3	NA	NA
CAISPSLLAEGTDTQYF	TGTGCCATCAGTCCCTCCTTGCTAGCGGAGGGCACAGATACGCAGTATTTT	TRBV10-3	TRBJ2-3	NA	TRBD2
CASRRIVRAEAFF	TGTGCCAGCAGACGCATTGTAAGAGCTGAAGCTTTCTTT	TRBV11-2	TRBJ1-1	NA	NA
CASSFRPGGDQPQHF	TGTGCCAGCAGCTTCCGCCCAGGGGGCGATCAGCCCCAGCATTTT	TRBV7-8	TRBJ1-5	NA	TRBD1
CASSLEYSSGNTIYF	TGTGCCAGCAGCTTGGAGTACTCGTCTGGAAACACCATATATTTT	TRBV5-5	TRBJ1-3	once	NA
CASSDLAGGADTQYF	TGTGCCAGCAGTGACCTAGCGGGAGGCGCAGATACGCAGTATTTT	TRBV6-6	TRBJ2-3	NA	TRBD2
CASSQGLDRMEYNEQFF	TGTGCCAGCAGCCAAGGACTGGATCGAATGGAGTACAATGAGCAGTTCTTC	TRBV4-2	TRBJ2-1	NA	NA
CASSLGGDYGYTF	TGTGCCAGCAGCTTAGGGGGGGACTATGGCTACACCTTC	TRBV27	TRBJ1-2	NA	NA
CASSATSGLYNEQFF	TGTGCCAGTAGCGCGACTAGCGGGCTCTACAATGAGCAGTTCTTC	TRBV19	TRBJ2-1	NA	TRBD2
CASSPSDRDSYEQYF	TGTGCCAGCAGCCCTTCGGACAGGGATTCTTACGAGCAGTACTTC	TRBV13	TRBJ2-7	few	TRBD1
CAWTRSGGANSPLHF	TGTGCCTGGACTCGTTCGGGAGGGGCAAACTCACCCCTCCACTTT	TRBV30	TRBJ1-6	NA	NA
CASSTENTDTQYF	TGCGCCAGCAGTACCGAGAACACAGATACGCAGTATTTT	TRBV5-1	TRBJ2-3	NA	NA
CASSLEASSRGRGAFF	TGTGCCAGCAGCTTAGAAGCCAGCAGCCGGGGCAGGGGAGCTTTCTTT	TRBV7-9	TRBJ1-1	NA	NA
CASSRDTEMNTEAFF	TGTGCCAGCTCACGGGACACCGAAATGAACACTGAAGCTTTCTTT	TRBV18	TRBJ1-1	few	NA
CASSGENRVQETQYF	TGTGCCAGCAGTGGGGAAAACAGGGTCCAAGAGACCCAGTACTTC	TRBV7-9	TRBJ2-5	NA	NA
CASSLQNGEPQHF	TGTGCCAGCAGCTTGCAAAACGGGGAGCCCCAGCATTTT	TRBV5-6	TRBJ1-5	NA	NA
CASSKAKRQGAAYEQYF	TGTGCCAGCAGCAAAGCGAAACGACAGGGGGCAGCCTACGAGCAGTACTTC	TRBV21-1	TRBJ2-7	NA	NA
CASSFRDRNQETQYF	TGCGCCAGCAGCTTCCGGGACAGGAACCAAGAGACCCAGTACTTC	TRBV5-1	TRBJ2-5	NA	TRBD1
CASSLGGTSGLYNEQFF	TGTGCCAGCAGCTTAGGTGGGACTAGCGGCCTTTACAATGAGCAGTTCTTC	TRBV7-6	TRBJ2-1	NA	TRBD2
CASSPGYSLHEQYF	TGTGCCAGCAGTCCTGGCTACAGTTTACACGAGCAGTACTTC	TRBV28	TRBJ2-7	NA	NA
CASSEQGYSGNTIYF	TGTGCCAGCAGTGAACAGGGGTACTCTGGAAACACCATATATTTT	TRBV6-1	TRBJ1-3	NA	NA
CASSSLGRGGAYEQYF	TGTGCCAGTAGTTCCCTTGGGCGGGGGGGCGCCTACGAGCAGTACTTC	TRBV19	TRBJ2-7	once	TRBD2
CASSFRPGLAETSSTDTQYF	TGTGCCAGCTCATTTAGGCCGGGACTAGCGGAGACGTCTAGCACAGATACGCAGTATTTT	TRBV18	TRBJ2-3	NA	TRBD2
CASSQVGSYGYTF	TGTGCCAGCAGCCAAGTTGGCAGCTATGGCTACACCTTC	TRBV14	TRBJ1-2	NA	NA
CASSDRGYTF	TGTGCCAGCAGTGATCGTGGCTACACCTTC	TRBV2	TRBJ1-2	NA	NA
CASTPGDRSVPPNYGYTF	TGTGCCAGTACCCCTGGGGACAGGTCGGTCCCCCCTAACTATGGCTACACCTTC	TRBV19	TRBJ1-2	NA	TRBD1
CASRSPFGNTEAFF	TGTGCCAGCAGGAGTCCTTTTGGGAACACTGAAGCTTTCTTT	TRBV6-5	TRBJ1-1	NA	NA
CASSVGSSGSVINEQFF	TGTGCCAGCAGCGTAGGGTCGAGCGGGAGTGTCATCAATGAGCAGTTCTTC	TRBV9	TRBJ2-1	NA	TRBD2
CASSEGTGYRGLTKNIQYF	TGCGCCAGCAGTGAAGGGACAGGGTATCGGGGGCTAACCAAAAACATTCAGTACTTC	TRBV10-1	TRBJ2-4	NA	TRBD1
CAWSPGSLRGYTF	TGTGCCTGGAGTCCGGGGTCTCTCCGTGGCTACACCTTC	TRBV30	TRBJ1-2	NA	NA
CASSYQQGTEAFF	TGTGCCAGCAGCTATCAACAGGGCACTGAAGCTTTCTTT	TRBV5-6	TRBJ1-1	NA	NA
CASSPLAVLTQYF	TGTGCCAGCAGCCCACTAGCGGTGCTGACCCAGTACTTC	TRBV7-2	TRBJ2-5	NA	TRBD2
CASSSSDRGWNSPLHF	TGTGCCAGCAGTTCCTCCGACAGGGGATGGAATTCACCCCTCCACTTT	TRBV6-6	TRBJ1-6	NA	TRBD1
CASSYGEGNTIYF	TGCGCCAGCAGCTACGGGGAAGGAAACACCATATATTTT	TRBV5-1	TRBJ1-3	NA	NA
CASSPNGQVTETQYF	TGTGCCAGCAGCCCAAATGGACAGGTTACGGAGACCCAGTACTTC	TRBV7-2	TRBJ2-5	NA	TRBD1
CASSLSGGAGVLEQYF	TGTGCCAGCAGCTTAAGCGGCGGAGCGGGAGTCCTCGAGCAGTACTTC	TRBV7-2	TRBJ2-7	NA	TRBD2
CASSLSGGGYTF	TGTGCCAGCAGCTTATCGGGGGGAGGCTACACCTTC	TRBV7-9	TRBJ1-2	NA	NA
CSVWVMDTGYTF	TGCAGCGTTTGGGTAATGGACACTGGCTACACCTTC	TRBV29-1	TRBJ1-2	NA	NA
CAWSLVGRKNEQFF	TGTGCCTGGAGTTTAGTCGGGAGGAAGAATGAGCAGTTCTTC	TRBV30	TRBJ2-1	NA	TRBD2
CASSLVTSTEAFF	TGTGCCAGCAGCTTGGTCACGAGCACTGAAGCTTTCTTT	TRBV7-9	TRBJ1-1	NA	NA